This T cell receptor beta chain was retrieved from a study of OX40 agonist ivuxolimab in advanced cancers. Study-level points and caveats: The study found among the lowest clonal expansion in partial responders at 0.1-3.0 mg/kg. Clonal expansion was seen in CD4+ and CD8+ blood T cells by week 6 at 0.1 to 3.0 mg/kg.

The assay was immunoSEQ multiplex PCR, and TCRdb's table has in-frame clones only and misses some. The sample contains about 54,000 clones, 60% to 80% of which appear only once. Germline CDR1 and CDR2: MNHNS and SASEGT. CDR3 length: 14 amino acids. Trimming removed 4 bases at V and 1 base at J, with 10 bases between. Comment on this clone: The antigen remains unidentified.

The chain has TRBV6-1 and TRBJ1-1; no definite D call. The sample was CD4+ or CD8+ T cells sorted from blood, taken in a trial of the OX40 agonist ivuxolimab. The TCR originated in an adult with an advanced solid tumor such as melanoma, head and neck, liver or kidney cancer. Here the CDR3 DNA reads TGTGCCAGCAGTGTAGGCAGGACGAACACTGAAGCTTTCTTT. This codes for CASSVGRTNTEAFF.